The sequence of this T cell receptor (beta chain) was determined in a study of cytomegalovirus exposure and HLA in healthy donors. Although they were nominally healthy when sampled, donors likely had unrecorded immune exposures. V was pared by 5 bases and J by 8 bases, with 15 bases between. This CDR3 is 13 amino acids long. Per the germline V gene, CDR1 is LNHDA and CDR2 is SQIVND (reference sequence). As regards this clone: Antigen specificity is unknown.

General study results and limits: It was around 160 TCR beta chains that were listed as cytomegalovirus-associated.

The primer mix had 60 Vbeta and 13 Jbeta primers. The table came from immunoSEQ multiplex PCR; TCRdb's copy has only in-frame clones and leaves some out. Here the sample spans about 190,000 clones, about 80% being singletons. This TCR was sampled from a woman in her 50s in good health and CMV-seropositive. The chain links TRBV19 to TRBJ1-2, with D maybe TRBD1 (5 bases). The specimen was PBMCs. This chain's CDR3 is CASSPGLEGGYTF. The CDR3 nucleotides read TGTGCCAGTAGTCCGGGACTTGAAGGAGGCTACACCTTC.